The T cell receptor beta chain described here comes from a study of blood T cell repertoires in COVID-19. For the study at large: The United States, Italy and Spain provided the acute and convalescent COVID-19 samples. From T cells, B-cell-depleted T cells, or PBMCs came the material, which was cDNA or gDNA.

Germline CDR1 SGHTA, CDR2 FQGTGA. V was shortened by 8 bases and J by 6 bases, with 16 bases between the two germline ends. This CDR3 is built from 14 residues. How the authors handled the data: Amplifying reference gene primers gave estimates of nucleated cell counts. Method: immunoSEQ multiplex PCR; TCRdb's copy keeps in-frame clones and lacks some. V, J and clone size are taken as reported in that table, and D and trimming were inferred from the DNA itself. Counted here are some 27,000 clones, about 83% occurring once; the ten biggest clones make up about 17%. The clonotype originates from a human donor in a cohort sampled during active COVID-19. V usage is TRBV7-3 and J usage is TRBJ2-2; weak D call: TRBD1 (5 bases). Source material: peripheral blood. In DNA form, the CDR3 reads TGTGCCAGCCGGCCAGGGTCTACATCCGGGGAGCTGTTTTTT. It translates to CASRPGSTSGELFF.